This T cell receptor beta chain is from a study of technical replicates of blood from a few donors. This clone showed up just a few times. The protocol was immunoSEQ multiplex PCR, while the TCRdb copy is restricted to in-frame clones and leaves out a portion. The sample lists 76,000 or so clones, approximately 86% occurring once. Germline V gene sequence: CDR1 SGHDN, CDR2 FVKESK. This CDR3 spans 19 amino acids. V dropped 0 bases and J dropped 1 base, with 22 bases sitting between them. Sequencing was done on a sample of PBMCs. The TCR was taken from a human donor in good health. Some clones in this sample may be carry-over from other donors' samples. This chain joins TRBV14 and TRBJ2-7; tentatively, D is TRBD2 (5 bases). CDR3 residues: CASSQDGADSPPGSYEQYF. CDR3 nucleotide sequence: TGTGCCAGCAGCCAAGACGGCGCGGACTCACCCCCGGGATCCTACGAGCAGTACTTC.